The text below deals with one TCR beta chain. Its specificity is unknown. The data stem from a study of shared clonotypes between healthy human individuals. Broader study findings: Having only a few donors restricted how much genetic and exposure-history diversity was captured. Naive subsets generally had larger estimated richness than memory subsets.

Investigators divided CD4+ cells into CD45RA+ naive and CD45RA-negative memory subsets. An even split of each subset's genomic DNA across several immunoSEQ plates was performed. Some clones are missing from TCRdb's copy, which holds only in-frame ones; the method was immunoSEQ multiplex PCR. Of millions of clones listed, approximately 95% are singletons. Sequencing was done on a sample of naive CD4+ T cells from PBMCs. Subset here: CD45RA+ positively selected. This TCR derives from a man between 18 and 35 years old in good health. Some clones in this sample may be carry-over from other donors' samples.

CDR3 sequence: CASSWGTGPYEQYF. The CDR3 nucleotides are TGCGCCAGCAGCTGGGGGACAGGTCCCTACGAGCAGTACTTC. The V gene is TRBV5-1, the J gene TRBJ2-7, with 8 bases identical to TRBD1. V lost 3 bases, J lost 2 bases, and 4 bases stayed unmatched. Germline values: CDR1 SGHRS, CDR2 YFSETQ. The CDR3 spans 14 residues.